This paragraph reports one T cell receptor beta chain. Antigen: not known. Cells that were CD45RO-CCR7+CD27+CD95- constituted naive CD8+ T cells. Preparation of TRB cDNA libraries relied on 5' RACE carrying UMI labels. TCRdb reanalyzed the 5' RACE reads and collapses them to one entry per CDR3 protein, without DNA. Its table records approximately 47,000 distinct CDR3 sequences. CDR3 length equals 13 residues. Germline CDR1 MDHEN, CDR2 SYDVKM. This entry belongs to a study of CXCR3-negative and CXCR3-positive naive CD8 T cells. Points from the study as a whole: Researchers report that CXCR3-positive naive cells carry more hydrophobic TRB CDR3s than CXCR3-negative naive cells.

The sample comprised naive CXCR3- CD8+ T cells from blood. Described subset: CD45RO-CCR7+CD27+CD95- naive CD8+ T cells lacking CXCR3 (TNR3-). The chain uses TRBV28 and TRBJ2-7. The sequence came from a human donor in good health. Some clones in this sample may be carry-over from other donors' samples. The CDR3 reads CASSLYSSYEQYF.